These 10 T cell receptor beta chains came from one sample sequenced in a study of T cell responses to AZD1222 COVID-19 vaccine. The table came from immunoSEQ multiplex PCR; TCRdb's copy has only in-frame clones and leaves some out. The top ten hold around 10% of the sample, which has 150,000 to 200,000 clones, around 88% seen once. The material sequenced was peripheral blood, taken 28 days after the second AZD1222 dose. These receptor sequences come from an adult who received the AZD1222 COVID-19 vaccine.

In this sample, this clone turned up once. This chain links TRBV15 with TRBJ1-4, with D hard to call. Per the germline V gene, CDR1 is LNHNV and CDR2 is YYDKDF (reference sequence). The CDR3 covers 15 residues. V shed 2 bases and J shed 1 base, with 8 bases lying between them. CDR3 coding DNA: TGTGCCACCAGCAGAACGGGAGGAACTAATGAAAAACTGTTTTTT. Translating gives CATSRTGGTNEKLFF.

CDR3 sequence (DNA): TGTGCCAGCATCCCAACTCTAGCGGCGAACACCGGGGAGCTGTTTTTT. Translation: CASIPTLAANTGELFF. The chain employs TRBV5-6 and TRBJ2-2; TRBD2 matches at 7 bases. The CDR3 runs to 16 residues. With V trimmed by 6 bases and J by 0 bases, 8 bases remained unmatched. CDR1 and CDR2 from the germline V gene are SGHDT and YYEEEE.

The genes are TRBV15 and TRBJ1-5, with D possibly TRBD1 on 6 matching bases. The CDR3 is made up of 17 amino acids. From germline, CDR1 is LNHNV and CDR2 YYDKDF (reference sequence). V lost 4 bases and J lost 5, with 21 bases in between. The chain's CDR3 is CATSIARIRGFDQPQHF. CDR3 DNA: TGTGCCACCAGCATCGCACGAATCAGGGGTTTCGATCAGCCCCAGCATTTT. Full variable domain (remainder filled in from reference TRBV15 and TRBJ1-5): DAMVIQNPRYQVTQFGKPVTLSCSQTLNHNVMYWYQQKSSQAPKLLFHYYDKDFNNEADTPDNFQSRRPNTSFCFLDIRSPGLGDTAMYLCATSIARIRGFDQPQHFGDGTRLSIL.

The chain couples TRBV30 to TRBJ2-2, with D maybe TRBD1 (6 bases). Germline loops: CDR1 GTSNPN, CDR2 SVGIG (reference sequence). CDR3 size: 14 residues. Trimming removed 7 bases at V and 5 bases at J, with 17 bases between. The DNA of the CDR3 is TGTGCCTCCTTGGGGCAGGGGCTAACCGGGGAGCTGTTTTTT. It yields the protein CASLGQGLTGELFF. The whole variable domain, filled in from reference TRBV30 and TRBJ2-2, reads SQTIHQWPATLVQPVGSPLSLECTVEGTSNPNLYWYRQAAGRGLQLLFYSVGIGQISSEVPQNLSASRPQDRQFILSSKKLLLSDSGFYLCASLGQGLTGELFFGEGSRLTVL.

The chain links TRBV19 to TRBJ2-2, with D maybe TRBD1 (5 bases). V was trimmed by 7 bases and J by 7 bases, leaving 16 bases between them. The CDR3 runs to 14 residues. The germline gives CDR1 LNHDA, CDR2 SQIVND (reference sequence). For the CDR3, the DNA is TGTGCCAGTAACGCTCAGGCCCAGGGCGGGGAGCTGTTTTTT. The encoded protein is CASNAQAQGGELFF.

The V call is TRBV5-1, the J call TRBJ2-5; 8 bases agree with TRBD2. Germline CDR1 and CDR2: SGHRS and YFSETQ. The junction had 18 bases not matched to a gene; V was cut back by 1 base and J by 1 base. The CDR3 contains 20 residues. CDR3: CASSLFGGSSITSGQETQYF. CDR3 nucleotides: TGCGCCAGCAGCTTGTTTGGTGGATCTAGTATCACTAGCGGCCAAGAGACCCAGTACTTC.

This rearrangement joins TRBV3-1 (or the pseudogene TRBV3-2) to TRBJ1-5, with unresolved D. Germline CDR1 LGHDT, CDR2 YNNKEL (reference sequence). The V gene lost 2 bases and the J gene lost 2 bases, with 7 bases spanning the gap. The CDR3 sequence is 14 residues long. CDR3 nucleotide sequence: TGTGCCAGCAGCCAACCTCAGGGCAATCAGCCCCAGCATTTT. Its protein product is CASSQPQGNQPQHF.

The V call is TRBV5-1, the J call TRBJ2-1; D is perhaps TRBD2 (7 bases). The CDR3 is made up of 15 amino acids. Germline lookup yields CDR1 SGHRS and CDR2 YFSETQ. V was clipped by 5 bases and J by 7 bases, with 19 bases between them. The CDR3 here is CASSPTGGLGNEQFF. The CDR3 nucleotides are TGCGCCAGCAGTCCTACCGGGGGGCTGGGAAATGAGCAGTTCTTC.

V and J are TRBV6-1 and TRBJ1-6, with D uncertain. This CDR3 region has 13 residues. Trimming pared 1 base from V and 9 bases from J, leaving 7 bases between. Germline-derived CDR1 and CDR2 are MNHNS and SASEGT. The CDR3 bases are TGTGCCAGCAGTGAAGACAAGGTTTCACCCCTCCACTTT. The encoded protein is CASSEDKVSPLHF.

This clone was recorded only once. This chain links TRBV5-1 with TRBJ1-6; D is undetermined. The CDR3 sequence is 15 residues long. Germline assignment: CDR1 SGHRS and CDR2 YFSETQ. The ends were cut back, 4 bases at V and 5 bases at J, with 13 bases in the middle. The CDR3 DNA sequence: TGCGCCAGCAGCCCCTGGGGTACCAATAATTCACCCCTCCACTTT. Its translation: CASSPWGTNNSPLHF.